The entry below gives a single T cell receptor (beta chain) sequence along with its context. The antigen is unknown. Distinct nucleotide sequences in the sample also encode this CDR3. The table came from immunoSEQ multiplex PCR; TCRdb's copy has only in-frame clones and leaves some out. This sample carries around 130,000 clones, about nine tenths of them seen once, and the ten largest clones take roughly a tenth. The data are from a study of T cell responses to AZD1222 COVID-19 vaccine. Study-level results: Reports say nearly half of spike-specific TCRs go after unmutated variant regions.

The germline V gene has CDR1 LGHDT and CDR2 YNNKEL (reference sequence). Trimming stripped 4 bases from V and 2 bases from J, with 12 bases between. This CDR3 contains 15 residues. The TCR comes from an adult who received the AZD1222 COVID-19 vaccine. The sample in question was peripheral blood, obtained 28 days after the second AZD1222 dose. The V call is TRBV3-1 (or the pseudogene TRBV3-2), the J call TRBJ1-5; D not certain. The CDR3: CASSLGSGGNQPQHF. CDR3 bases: TGTGCCAGCAGCCTAGGGAGTGGCGGCAATCAGCCCCAGCATTTT.